The entry that follows covers one T cell receptor (beta chain) sequence. This sample is drawn from a study of blood T cell repertoires in COVID-19. Background on the study: T cells, B-cell-depleted T cells, or PBMCs provided the cDNA or gDNA that served as material.

Trimming at V came to 2 bases and at J to 4 bases, leaving 7 bases not matched to a gene. This CDR3 spans 15 amino acids. Per germline, CDR1 MNHEY and CDR2 SVGEGT. Original processing methods: Counts of nucleated cells, estimated from reference gene primer amplification, were obtained. Profiled with immunoSEQ multiplex PCR; TCRdb holds only in-frame clones, not every one. V, J and clone size derive from that table, while D and trimming were established from the DNA sequence. Of approximately 190,000 clones listed, 86% are singletons. The TCR originated in a woman between 35 and 50 years old in a cohort exposed to, infected with or recovered from COVID-19 (not recorded which). Specimen: PBMCs or T cells enriched from blood (not recorded which). This chain connects TRBV6-2 or TRBV6-3 to TRBJ2-7, with TRBD2 identical over 8 bases. This CDR3 is CASSYPRSGGYEQYF. The DNA of the CDR3 is TGTGCCAGCAGTTACCCAAGGAGCGGGGGTTACGAGCAGTACTTC.